Listed below are T cell receptor beta chains from one sample, sequenced in a study of T cell responses to AZD1222 COVID-19 vaccine. The repertoire was sequenced with immunoSEQ multiplex PCR; TCRdb's copy has only in-frame clones and lacks some. Among about 73,000 clones listed, approximately 88% were seen once. Material: peripheral blood, obtained on day 0 of AZD1222 vaccination. Source of these receptors: an adult in good health. The CDR3 runs from the conserved cysteine through the conserved F or W. D genes are given only for firm matches. For some rows the clone size is stated as once, few or many, or as a class when expanded; others skip it.

d_gene	abundance	v_gene	j_gene	CDR3aa	CDR3nt
TRBD2	.	TRBV7-3	TRBJ2-1	CASSSSGGLNEQFF	TGTGCCAGCAGCAGTAGCGGGGGGCTCAATGAGCAGTTCTTC
.	.	TRBV28	TRBJ1-2	CATQVGVIAYGYTF	TGTGCCACCCAAGTCGGGGTTATAGCCTATGGCTACACCTTC
.	.	TRBV28	TRBJ1-1	CASSIYSTEAFF	TGTGCCAGCAGTATATATAGCACTGAAGCTTTCTTT
TRBD2	.	TRBV7-2	TRBJ2-7	CATRFGGGAYEQYF	TGTGCCACCCGATTCGGCGGGGGGGCCTACGAGCAGTACTTC
.	once	TRBV4-1	TRBJ1-1	CASSQTGTGNTEAFF	TGCGCCAGCAGCCAAACCGGGACGGGAAACACTGAAGCTTTCTTT
.	.	TRBV6-5	TRBJ1-1	CASRRAMNTEAFF	TGTGCCAGCAGACGGGCGATGAACACTGAAGCTTTCTTT
.	.	TRBV24-1	TRBJ2-4	CATSDLGGRSKNIQYF	TGTGCCACCAGTGATTTAGGGGGGCGTTCCAAAAACATTCAGTACTTC
TRBD1	.	TRBV30	TRBJ1-5	CAWSRSGGQGQPQHF	TGTGCCTGGAGTCGTTCAGGGGGCCAGGGTCAGCCCCAGCATTTT
.	once	TRBV18	TRBJ2-7	CASSPSPISYEQYF	TGTGCCAGCTCACCATCCCCTATTTCCTACGAGCAGTACTTC
.	.	TRBV6-2/TRBV6-3	TRBJ1-4	CASSYSRWEKLFF	TGTGCCAGCAGTTACTCGAGATGGGAAAAACTGTTTTTT
.	.	TRBV7-6	TRBJ2-1	CASSLGTPRGGSYNEQFF	TGTGCCAGCAGCCTGGGGACACCTAGAGGGGGCTCCTACAATGAGCAGTTCTTC
TRBD1	.	TRBV12-3/TRBV12-4	TRBJ1-5	CASSLRQGGPQHF	TGTGCCAGCAGTTTACGGCAGGGGGGGCCCCAGCATTTT
.	.	TRBV6-1	TRBJ2-5	CASSEATWGIVAQETQYF	TGTGCCAGCAGTGAAGCAACATGGGGGATCGTAGCCCAAGAGACCCAGTACTTC
TRBD1	.	TRBV2	TRBJ2-3	CASSGVGGTDTQYF	TGTGCCAGCAGTGGAGTAGGGGGCACGGATACGCAGTATTTT
TRBD1	.	TRBV7-8	TRBJ2-7	CASSQTGGSYEQYF	TGTGCCAGCAGCCAGACAGGGGGATCATACGAGCAGTACTTC